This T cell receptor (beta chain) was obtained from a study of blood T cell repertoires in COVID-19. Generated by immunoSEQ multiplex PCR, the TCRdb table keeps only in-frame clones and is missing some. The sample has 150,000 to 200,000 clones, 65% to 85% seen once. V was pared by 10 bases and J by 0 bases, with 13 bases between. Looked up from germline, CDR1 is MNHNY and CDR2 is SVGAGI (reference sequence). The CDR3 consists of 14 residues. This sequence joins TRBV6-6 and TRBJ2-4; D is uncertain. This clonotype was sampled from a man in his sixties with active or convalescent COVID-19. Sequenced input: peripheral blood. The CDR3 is CATLDGRAKNIQYF. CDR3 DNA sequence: TGTGCCACCCTAGATGGCAGAGCCAAAAACATTCAGTACTTC.